These 20 T cell receptor beta chains were all obtained from the same sample, sequenced in a study of regulatory T cells in long-lasting Graves disease. Stated time point: persistent/refractory GD, antithyroid drugs over 5 years with positive TRAb. The TCR library was made from RNA that had been extracted from PBMCs in TRIzol. Combining iRepertoire HTBI primers with Arm-PCR of CDR3 regions, the authors built TCR beta libraries. TCRdb re-analysed the multiplex PCR reads in MiXCR, keeping a single row per CDR3 protein. This table holds some 470,000 distinct CDR3 sequences, 20% to 25% found once. Specimen: peripheral blood mononuclear cells (PBMCs), collected when the disease was refractory, from a patient treated with antithyroid drugs. Receptors were obtained from a female donor with Graves disease.

This clonotype appeared a few times. V is TRBV4-1 and J is TRBJ1-1; no clear D. Germline lookup yields CDR1 MGHRA and CDR2 YSYEKL. V lost 0 bases, J lost 5 bases, and 13 bases lay in between. There are 15 residues in the CDR3. The CDR3 DNA follows: TGCGCCAGCAGCCAAGATCGGACCCTTGGGACTGAAGCTTTCTTT. The encoded protein is CASSQDRTLGTEAFF.

A few counts support this clonotype. This CDR3 reads CSAREAGGDSPLHF. The CDR3 DNA sequence: TGCAGTGCTAGAGAGGCAGGGGGCGACTCACCCCTCCACTTT. This chain uses TRBV20-1 with TRBJ1-6, with TRBD1 matching over 8 bases. The germline V gene has CDR1 DFQATT and CDR2 SNEGSKA (reference sequence). Germline trimming cut 0 bases from V and 10 bases from J; bases unmatched to any gene: 5. This CDR3 region has 14 residues.

V is TRBV29-1 and J is TRBJ1-1; possibly TRBD1 for D (5 bases). CDR1 SQVTM and CDR2 ANQGSEA come from the germline V gene. This CDR3 is built from 12 residues. V lost 6 bases and J 7 bases, leaving 15 bases between the germline ends. The CDR3 sequence is CSVTSRDGEAFF. The CDR3 DNA follows: TGCAGCGTGACCTCCAGGGACGGTGAAGCTTTCTTT. The complete variable domain, with remaining parts taken from reference TRBV29-1 and TRBJ1-1, reads SAVISQKPSRDICQRGTSLTIQCQVDSQVTMMFWYRQQPGQSLTLIATANQGSEATYESGFVIDKFPISRPNLTFSTLTVSNMSPEDSSIYLCSVTSRDGEAFFGQGTRLTVV.

This clonotype was seen ten or more times. The V gene is TRBV20-1, the J gene TRBJ1-1; tentatively, D is TRBD1 (6 bases). This CDR3 has 14 residues. Trimming stripped 2 bases from V and 0 bases from J, with 10 bases between. Germline V gene lookup returns CDR1 DFQATT and CDR2 SNEGSKA (reference sequence). The CDR3 here is CSARSGHLNTEAFF. The CDR3, as DNA: TGCAGTGCTAGATCGGGACACCTGAACACTGAAGCTTTCTTT.

This clonotype was seen a few times. V gene TRBV24-1 combines with J gene TRBJ1-1, with D possibly being TRBD1 (5 bases). In germline, CDR1 is KGHDR, CDR2 SFDVKD. This CDR3 is 21 amino acids long. The germline V and J ends were trimmed by 1 base and 4 bases, with 30 bases remaining between them. The CDR3 loop reads CATSDLPTHETGEKRGTEAFF. DNA of the CDR3: TGTGCCACCAGTGATTTACCGACCCATGAAACCGGGGAGAAGAGGGGCACTGAAGCTTTCTTT.

This clonotype was observed a handful of times. The V call is TRBV28, the J call TRBJ2-3; 11 positions match TRBD2. V shed 4 bases and J 14 bases; nucleotides not matched to a gene: 5. This CDR3 has 12 amino acids. The V gene's germline CDR1 is MDHEN and CDR2 SYDVKM. The chain's CDR3 is CASSSMGLAAYF. In nucleotides, the CDR3 is TGTGCCAGCAGTTCAATGGGACTAGCGGCGTATTTT.

This clonotype was seen a few times. V and J are TRBV7-2 and TRBJ2-7, with 7 bases matching TRBD2. Germline V gene lookup returns CDR1 SGHTA and CDR2 FQGNSA. This CDR3 has 15 amino acids. Trimming at V came to 4 bases and at J to 0 bases, leaving 6 bases not matched to a gene. CDR3 region: CASSSAGLDSYEQYF. CDR3 DNA sequence: TGTGCCAGCAGCTCCGCAGGACTAGACTCCTACGAGCAGTACTTC.

This clonotype was counted a few times. V and J are TRBV25-1 and TRBJ1-1; 8 positions agree with TRBD1. The CDR3 sequence is 15 residues long. From germline, CDR1 is MGHDK and CDR2 SYGVNS. V lost 2 bases to trimming and J lost 1 base; unmatched junction nucleotides: 3. CDR3 residues: CASSEGQGGNTEAFF. The CDR3 nucleotides read TGTGCCAGCAGTGAAGGACAGGGAGGGAACACTGAAGCTTTCTTT.

The chain is built from TRBV12-5 and TRBJ2-7, with 11 bases fitting TRBD2. The CDR3 is 16 residues long. Germline V CDR1 and CDR2: LGHNT, FRNRAP. The junction had 5 bases not matched to a gene; V was cut back by 0 bases and J by 4 bases. CDR3 region: CASGLVETSGSYEQYF. CDR3 DNA sequence: TGTGCTAGTGGTTTGGTGGAAACTAGCGGGAGTTACGAGCAGTACTTC.

Note on this clonotype: Just one base apart from a much larger clone, this may be a read error. It is likely a read error, because the conserved phenylalanine at the end of the CDR3 is missing. This chain links TRBV11-2 with TRBJ1-1; D remains unclear. The CDR3 has 12 amino acids. Germline V CDR1 and CDR2: SGHAT, FQNNGV. The V and J ends lost 3 bases and 3 bases respectively, with 5 bases between them. The CDR3 spells CASSFEHTEAFL. As DNA, the CDR3 is TGTGCCAGCAGCTTTGAGCACACTGAAGCTTTCCTT.

The sample holds many counts of this clonotype. One end of the junction does not line up with germline, which may come from a read error. This chain joins TRBV7-2 and TRBJ1-6, with no clear D. Germline lookup yields CDR1 SGHTA and CDR2 FQGNSA. This CDR3 is 12 amino acids long. CDR3 nucleotides: TGTGCCAGCAGTTTAGGGAATTCACCCCTCCACTTT. It specifies CASSLGNSPLHF.

This clonotype appeared many times. This chain links TRBV28 with TRBJ2-7; 8 nucleotides match TRBD1. Germline V gene sequence: CDR1 MDHEN, CDR2 SYDVKM. CDR3 length equals 14 residues. V dropped 3 bases and J dropped 4; count of bases not matched to a gene: 5. The CDR3 spells CASSFQGASYEQYF. The DNA of the CDR3 is TGTGCCAGCAGTTTTCAGGGGGCGAGTTACGAGCAGTACTTC.

This chain uses TRBV4-1 with TRBJ2-6; 7 nucleotides line up with TRBD1. Germline V CDR1 and CDR2: MGHRA, YSYEKL. The CDR3 sequence is 16 residues long. V lost 4 bases to trimming and J lost 3 bases; unmatched junction nucleotides: 6. CDR3 bases: TGCGCCAGCAGCCCAACGAGGGGGCATGGGGCCAACGTCCTGACTTTC. Protein sequence: CASSPTRGHGANVLTF.

The V gene is TRBV28, the J gene TRBJ1-5; 8 nucleotides match TRBD1. The CDR3 covers 15 residues. In germline, CDR1 is MDHEN, CDR2 SYDVKM. Germline trimming cut 5 bases from V and 7 bases from J; bases unmatched to any gene: 10. CDR3 sequence reads: CASSPASDREQPQHF. The CDR3, as DNA: TGTGCCAGCAGTCCAGCCTCGGACAGGGAACAGCCCCAGCATTTT.

This clonotype was seen more than once but under ten times. The chain carries TRBV2 and TRBJ2-3; TRBD1 matches 7 bases. The germline V gene encodes CDR1 SNHLY and CDR2 FYNNEI. With V trimmed by 8 bases and J by 2 bases, 10 bases remained unmatched. This CDR3 region has 15 residues. Here the CDR3 reads CASFRDRDHTDTQYF. The CDR3 coding sequence is TGTGCCAGCTTCCGGGACAGAGATCACACAGATACGCAGTATTTT.

The sample holds many counts of this clonotype. The V call is TRBV6-1, the J call TRBJ1-2; D call uncertain. Looked up from germline, CDR1 is MNHNS and CDR2 is SASEGT. V shed 7 bases and J shed 2 bases, with 11 bases lying between them. The CDR3 is 13 residues long. CDR3 amino acids: CASTEDGNYGYTF. Written as DNA, the CDR3 is TGTGCCAGCACCGAAGACGGAAACTATGGCTACACCTTC.

This clonotype was counted a few times. The rearrangement links TRBV5-6 to TRBJ2-4; D ambiguous. Trimming removed 4 bases at V and 8 bases at J, with 7 bases between. CDR1 is SGHDT, CDR2 YYEEEE, per germline. The CDR3 covers 11 residues. This CDR3 reads CASSHSYIQYF. The CDR3 coding sequence is TGTGCCAGCAGCCACTCGTACATTCAGTACTTC. Full variable domain (outside the CDR3, taken from reference TRBV5-6 and TRBJ2-4): DAGVTQSPTHLIKTRGQQVTLRCSPKSGHDTVSWYQQALGQGPQFIFQYYEEEERQRGNFPDRFSGHQFPNYSSELNVNALLLGDSALYLCASSHSYIQYFGAGTRLSVL.

This chain joins TRBV14 and TRBJ2-7; the match to TRBD1 covers 11 bases. Germline lookup yields CDR1 SGHDN and CDR2 FVKESK. The length of the CDR3 is 17 residues. The V and J ends lost 4 bases and 2 bases, in that order; junction bases with no gene match: 10. Here the CDR3 DNA reads TGTGCCAGCAGCCTAGATATTTGGGGACAGGGGGCCTACGAGCAGTACTTC. Residues: CASSLDIWGQGAYEQYF.

This clonotype was seen many times. This sequence joins TRBV11-2 and TRBJ1-2; D is unresolved. Germline assignment: CDR1 SGHAT and CDR2 FQNNGV. The CDR3 has 16 residues. The V gene lost 1 base and the J gene lost 0 bases, with 12 bases spanning the gap. CDR3 DNA sequence: TGTGCCAGCAGCTTAGGGGTCGCCTCCGCTAACTATGGCTACACCTTC. It translates to CASSLGVASANYGYTF. Variable domain in full (rest from reference TRBV11-2 and TRBJ1-2): EAGVAQSPRYKIIEKRQSVAFWCNPISGHATLYWYQQILGQGPKLLIQFQNNGVVDDSQLPKDRFSAERLKGVDSTLKIQPAKLEDSAVYLCASSLGVASANYGYTFGSGTRLTVV.

The V and J genes are TRBV14 and TRBJ2-7; maybe TRBD1 (5 bases). Trimming shortened V by 3 bases and J by 0 bases, and 12 bases separated the two germline ends. CDR3 length: 15 amino acids. CDR1 SGHDN and CDR2 FVKESK come from the germline V gene. The CDR3 region has the DNA TGTGCCAGCAGCCATATAAGGGGCGGCTCCTACGAGCAGTACTTC. Its translation: CASSHIRGGSYEQYF.